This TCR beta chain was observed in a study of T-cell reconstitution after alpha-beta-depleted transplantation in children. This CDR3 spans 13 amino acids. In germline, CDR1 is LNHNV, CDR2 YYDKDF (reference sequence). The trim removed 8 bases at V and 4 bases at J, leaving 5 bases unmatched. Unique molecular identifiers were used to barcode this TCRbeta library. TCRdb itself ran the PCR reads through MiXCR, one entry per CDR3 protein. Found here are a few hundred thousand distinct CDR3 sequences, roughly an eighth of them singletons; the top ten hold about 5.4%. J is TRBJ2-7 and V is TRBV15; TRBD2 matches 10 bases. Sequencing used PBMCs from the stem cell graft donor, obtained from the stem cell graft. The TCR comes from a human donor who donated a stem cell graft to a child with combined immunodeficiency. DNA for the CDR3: TGTGCCACCGGAGCGGGGGGGAGATACGAGCAGTACTTC. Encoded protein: CATGAGGRYEQYF.